These T cell receptor beta chains were read from a single sample in a study of control samples from healthy donors and cancer patients. Generated by immunoSEQ multiplex PCR, the TCRdb table keeps only in-frame clones and is missing some. Of 130,000 or so clones detected, 87% appear once; the ten largest clones hold about 12%. The sample was blood. Every receptor here comes from a man younger than 45 in good health. CDR3s leave out the opening cysteine and the closing phenylalanine or tryptophan.

J gene: TRBJ2-5; V gene: TRBV4-2; CDR3 length: 14; CDR3 protein: ASSQGGLADEETQY
J gene: TRBJ1-4; V gene: TRBV18; CDR3 length: 14; CDR3 protein: ASSLGATGRNEKLF
J gene: TRBJ1-2; V gene: TRBV4-1; CDR3 length: 14; CDR3 protein: ASSQVSGSANYGYT
J gene: TRBJ1-2; V gene: TRBV28; CDR3 length: 10; CDR3 protein: ASRWDRAGYT
J gene: TRBJ2-1; V gene: TRBV9; CDR3 length: 12; CDR3 protein: ASSPRQGQDEQF
J gene: TRBJ1-2; V gene: TRBV20-1; CDR3 length: 9; CDR3 protein: SAAGGYGYT
J gene: TRBJ1-5; V gene: TRBV7-2; CDR3 length: 13; CDR3 protein: ASSLGILGNQPQH
J gene: TRBJ1-2; V gene: TRBV7-9; CDR3 length: 14; CDR3 protein: ASSLVTGAGNYGYT
J gene: TRBJ1-1; V gene: TRBV5-8; CDR3 length: 11; CDR3 protein: ASSREFNTEAF
J gene: TRBJ2-3; V gene: TRBV30; CDR3 length: 13; CDR3 protein: AWAEGVLGTDTQY
J gene: TRBJ1-2; V gene: TRBV28; CDR3 length: 11; CDR3 protein: ASRPPDNYGYT
J gene: TRBJ1-2; V gene: TRBV3-1/TRBV3-2; CDR3 length: 11; CDR3 protein: ASSQAQNYGYT
J gene: TRBJ1-2; V gene: TRBV5-1; CDR3 length: 11; CDR3 protein: ASSPQGRDGYT
J gene: TRBJ1-6; V gene: TRBV30; CDR3 length: 11; CDR3 protein: AWSEGGGSPLH
J gene: TRBJ2-5; V gene: TRBV20-1; CDR3 length: 9; CDR3 protein: SARDWETQY
J gene: TRBJ1-2; V gene: TRBV19; CDR3 length: 13; CDR3 protein: ASSKGQGSLYGYT
J gene: TRBJ1-1; V gene: TRBV15; CDR3 length: 14; CDR3 protein: ATSRGGQDLYTEAF
J gene: TRBJ1-1; V gene: TRBV6-6; CDR3 length: 12; CDR3 protein: ASSYRGQNTEAF
J gene: TRBJ2-5; V gene: TRBV5-6; CDR3 length: 13; CDR3 protein: ASSLEQAGAETQY
J gene: TRBJ2-5; V gene: TRBV29-1; CDR3 length: 15; CDR3 protein: SVTQNKGGFIQETQY
J gene: TRBJ1-2; V gene: TRBV5-1; CDR3 length: 12; CDR3 protein: ASSLEGDSYGYT
J gene: TRBJ2-1; V gene: TRBV27; CDR3 length: 11; CDR3 protein: ASSLSPRVEQF
J gene: TRBJ1-6; V gene: TRBV11-2; CDR3 length: 14; CDR3 protein: ASSPTTGTAYLSLH
J gene: TRBJ1-5; V gene: TRBV6-5; CDR3 length: 13; CDR3 protein: ASSTGQGQRQPQH
J gene: TRBJ1-2; V gene: TRBV10-3; CDR3 length: 11; CDR3 protein: AISEGGVHGYT
J gene: TRBJ2-2; V gene: TRBV15; CDR3 length: 14; CDR3 protein: ATSTTSGGYTGELF
J gene: TRBJ1-3; V gene: TRBV3-1/TRBV3-2; CDR3 length: 10; CDR3 protein: ASSPSEDTIY
J gene: TRBJ1-1; V gene: TRBV29-1; CDR3 length: 11; CDR3 protein: SSDRGSNTEAF
J gene: TRBJ1-1; V gene: TRBV5-6; CDR3 length: 13; CDR3 protein: ASSFPGQANTEAF
J gene: TRBJ1-5; V gene: TRBV10-3; CDR3 length: 12; CDR3 protein: AISESDGAQPQH
J gene: TRBJ2-4; V gene: TRBV18; CDR3 length: 15; CDR3 protein: ASSPPGTAVAKNIQY
J gene: TRBJ2-1; V gene: TRBV3-1/TRBV3-2; CDR3 length: 13; CDR3 protein: ASSSNLQANNEQF
J gene: TRBJ2-3; V gene: TRBV27; CDR3 length: 12; CDR3 protein: ASSLSWQGGTQY
J gene: TRBJ2-5; V gene: TRBV12-3/TRBV12-4; CDR3 length: 11; CDR3 protein: ASNGVAVETQY
J gene: TRBJ1-1; V gene: TRBV18; CDR3 length: 13; CDR3 protein: ASSPPDRGDTEAF
J gene: TRBJ1-5; V gene: TRBV12-5; CDR3 length: 14; CDR3 protein: ASGLGTGRFNQPQH
J gene: TRBJ2-1; V gene: TRBV30; CDR3 length: 12; CDR3 protein: ALNEFSGGSEQF
J gene: TRBJ2-5; V gene: TRBV9; CDR3 length: 14; CDR3 protein: ASSPRTSGGQETQY
J gene: TRBJ1-6; V gene: TRBV27; CDR3 length: 11; CDR3 protein: ASSLSIESPLH
J gene: TRBJ2-7; V gene: TRBV19; CDR3 length: 12; CDR3 protein: ASKGGPSGYEQY
J gene: TRBJ2-5; V gene: TRBV24-1; CDR3 length: 13; CDR3 protein: ATSDPADGSETQY
J gene: TRBJ1-2; V gene: TRBV4-2; CDR3 length: 12; CDR3 protein: ASSQEDRTGGYT
J gene: TRBJ1-1; V gene: TRBV5-1; CDR3 length: 12; CDR3 protein: ASSLGTDNTEAF
J gene: TRBJ1-5; V gene: TRBV2; CDR3 length: 12; CDR3 protein: ASSEVGGGQPQH
J gene: TRBJ1-2; V gene: TRBV7-9; CDR3 length: 13; CDR3 protein: ASSPWGGRNYGYT
J gene: TRBJ1-5; V gene: TRBV2; CDR3 length: 13; CDR3 protein: ASTEGVAPNQPQH